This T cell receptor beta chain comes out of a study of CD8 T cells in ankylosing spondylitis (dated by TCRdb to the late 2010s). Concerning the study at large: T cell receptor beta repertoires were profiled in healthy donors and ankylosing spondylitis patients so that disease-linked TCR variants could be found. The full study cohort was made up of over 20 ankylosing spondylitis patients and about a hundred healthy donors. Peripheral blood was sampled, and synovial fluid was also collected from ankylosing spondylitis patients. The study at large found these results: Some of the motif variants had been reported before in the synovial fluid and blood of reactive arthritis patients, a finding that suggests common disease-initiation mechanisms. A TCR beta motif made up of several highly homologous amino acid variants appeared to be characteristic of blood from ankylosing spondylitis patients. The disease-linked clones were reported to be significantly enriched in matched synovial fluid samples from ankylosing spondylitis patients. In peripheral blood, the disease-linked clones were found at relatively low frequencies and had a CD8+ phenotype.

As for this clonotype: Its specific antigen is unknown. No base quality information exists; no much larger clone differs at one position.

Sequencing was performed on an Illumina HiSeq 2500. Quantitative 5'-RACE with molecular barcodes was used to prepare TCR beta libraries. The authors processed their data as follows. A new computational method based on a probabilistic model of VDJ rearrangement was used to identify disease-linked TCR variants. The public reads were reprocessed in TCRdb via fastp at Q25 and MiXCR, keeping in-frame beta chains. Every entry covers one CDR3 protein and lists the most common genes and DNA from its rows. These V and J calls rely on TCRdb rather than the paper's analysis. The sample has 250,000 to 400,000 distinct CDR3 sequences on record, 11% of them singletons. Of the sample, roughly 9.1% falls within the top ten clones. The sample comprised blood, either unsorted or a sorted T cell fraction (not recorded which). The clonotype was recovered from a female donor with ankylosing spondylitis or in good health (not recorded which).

The DNA sequence is given as TGCGCCAGCAGCGACGTCCAGACGAGCTCCTACAATGAGCAGTTCTTC. Its amino acids are CASSDVQTSSYNEQFF. The chain is assembled from TRBV5-1 and TRBJ2-1, with no confident D gene call. V was cut back by 4 bases and J by 0 bases, leaving a gap of 14 bases between them. Measured from the cysteine to the phenylalanine, the CDR3 is 16 residues long. Of all the DNA, just the CDR3 is kept, 48 bases in frame from base 1. CDR1 and CDR2, per the germline V gene, are SGHRS and YFSETQ.